The next 26 T cell receptor beta chains were all read from a single sample in a study of blood T cell repertoires in COVID-19. Generated by immunoSEQ multiplex PCR, the TCRdb table keeps only in-frame clones and is missing some. The sample carries about 140,000 clones, more than 60% recorded once. Input material: peripheral blood. The source is a woman in her fifties or sixties with active or convalescent COVID-19.

Of note for this clone: The sample has other DNA sequences that encode this CDR3 too. The V call is TRBV15, the J call TRBJ1-5; 8 positions match TRBD1. The V segment lost 1 base and the J segment 6 bases; nucleotides outside the gene matches: 8. This CDR3 is 16 amino acids long. The V gene's germline CDR1 is LNHNV and CDR2 YYDKDF (reference sequence). CDR3 sequence reads: CATSRGGTGSSQPQHF. The DNA of the CDR3 is TGTGCCACCAGCAGAGGTGGGACAGGTTCTTCTCAGCCCCAGCATTTT.

This chain links TRBV28 with TRBJ1-2, with D perhaps matching TRBD1 (6 bases). CDR1 is MDHEN, CDR2 SYDVKM, per germline. The CDR3 is 14 amino acids. Trimming removed 1 base from V and 2 bases from J, with 8 bases in between. The CDR3 DNA is TGTGCCAGCAGTTTATTAACAGGGAACTATGGCTACACCTTC. Protein product: CASSLLTGNYGYTF.

This clone was observed a handful of times. The chain recombines TRBV7-3 with TRBJ1-6, with 8 bases identical to TRBD1. V shed 5 bases and J 8 bases; nucleotides not matched to a gene: 5. The germline gives CDR1 SGHTA, CDR2 FQGTGA. This CDR3 spans 14 amino acids. In nucleotides, the CDR3 is TGTGCCAGCAGCCCCACAGGGGGTCATTCACCCCTCCACTTT. It translates to CASSPTGGHSPLHF.

This clone was counted once. J is TRBJ2-1 and V is TRBV2, with a weak D call TRBD2 (6 bases). The CDR3 is 14 amino acids. V was pared by 4 bases and J by 5 bases, with 12 bases between. CDR1 and CDR2 (germline): SNHLY, FYNNEI. The CDR3 nucleotides read TGTGCCAGCAGTGCCCTCGGGGGAAACAATGAGCAGTTCTTC. Translation gives CASSALGGNNEQFF.

The rearrangement uses TRBV7-2 and TRBJ1-3; unclear D gene. Germline lookup yields CDR1 SGHTA and CDR2 FQGNSA. There are 15 residues in the CDR3. Trimming left V 5 bases short and J 0 bases short, with 11 bases between. The CDR3 region has the DNA TGTGCCAGCAGCCCCGGCCACTACTCTGGAAACACCATATATTTT. It encodes CASSPGHYSGNTIYF. The variable domain in full, completed from reference TRBV7-2 and TRBJ1-3, reads GAGVSQSPSNKVTEKGKDVELRCDPISGHTALYWYRQSLGQGLEFLIYFQGNSAPDKSGLPSDRFSAERTGGSVSTLTIQRTQQEDSAVYLCASSPGHYSGNTIYFGEGSWLTVV.

The chain employs TRBV3-1 (or the pseudogene TRBV3-2) and TRBJ2-2; 7 bases map to TRBD1. The CDR3 covers 13 residues. Trimming took 4 bases from V and 4 from J; bases not matched to a gene: 0. Germline CDR1 reads LGHDT; CDR2 reads YNNKEL (reference sequence). CDR3 sequence: CASSRTGTGELFF. DNA of the CDR3: TGTGCCAGCAGCCGGACAGGCACCGGGGAGCTGTTTTTT.

The chain carries TRBV19 and TRBJ1-5, with 9 bases fitting TRBD1. Unmatched junction bases numbered 4, after V lost 5 bases and J lost 2 bases. Per germline, CDR1 LNHDA and CDR2 SQIVND (reference sequence). The length of the CDR3 is 15 residues. The DNA of the CDR3 is TGTGCCAGTAGTGGGAGGACAGGGGGCAATCAGCCCCAGCATTTT. It yields the protein CASSGRTGGNQPQHF. The complete variable domain, with remaining parts taken from reference TRBV19 and TRBJ1-5, reads DGGITQSPKYLFRKEGQNVTLSCEQNLNHDAMYWYRQDPGQGLRLIYYSQIVNDFQKGDIAEGYSVSREKKESFPLTVTSAQKNPTAFYLCASSGRTGGNQPQHFGDGTRLSIL.

The chain carries TRBV7-9 and TRBJ2-5; D might be TRBD2 (6 bases). V was cut by 5 bases and J by 4 bases, with 20 bases left in between. Germline V CDR1 and CDR2: SEHNR, FQNEAQ (reference sequence). There are 16 residues in the CDR3. CDR3 in amino acids: CASSPKGLGIGETQYF. In nucleotides, the CDR3 is TGTGCCAGCAGCCCGAAGGGACTTGGCATAGGAGAGACCCAGTACTTC.

V and J are TRBV2 and TRBJ1-6; TRBD1 matches 9 bases. The CDR3 is 14 residues long. The V gene's germline CDR1 is SNHLY and CDR2 FYNNEI. V shed 6 bases and J 8 bases; nucleotides not matched to a gene: 5. The CDR3 DNA is TGTGCCAGCAGCCAGGACAGGGGTTATTCACCCCTCCACTTT. Amino acid sequence: CASSQDRGYSPLHF.

The chain is built from TRBV28 and TRBJ1-3, with 8 positions matching TRBD1. After removal of 6 bases from V and 0 bases from J, the junction contained 7 bases not matched to a gene. The CDR3 spans 16 residues. CDR1 is MDHEN, CDR2 SYDVKM, per germline. The CDR3 nucleotides read TGTGCCAGCAGCTTAACAGGGGGATTCTCTGGAAACACCATATATTTT. Translating gives CASSLTGGFSGNTIYF.

The chain has TRBV28 and TRBJ1-1, with D tentatively TRBD1 (6 bases). V shed 7 bases and J shed 4 bases, with 13 bases lying between them. The CDR3 consists of 13 residues. Germline-derived CDR1 and CDR2 are MDHEN and SYDVKM. CDR3 in DNA: TGTGCCAGCACCCTTCTGGGGGCCACTGAAGCTTTCTTT. This encodes CASTLLGATEAFF. Variable domain in full (rest from reference TRBV28 and TRBJ1-1): DVKVTQSSRYLVKRTGEKVFLECVQDMDHENMFWYRQDPGLGLRLIYFSYDVKMKEKGDIPEGYSVSREKKERFSLILESASTNQTSMYLCASTLLGATEAFFGQGTRLTVV.

The chain recombines TRBV2 with TRBJ2-1, with a possible D match to TRBD2 (6 bases). Germline values: CDR1 SNHLY, CDR2 FYNNEI. V lost 6 bases and J 0 bases, leaving 15 bases between the germline ends. This CDR3 is 16 amino acids long. The CDR3 coding sequence is TGTGCCAGCAGACCGGGACTCGCCAGCTCCTACAATGAGCAGTTCTTC. Translation: CASRPGLASSYNEQFF.

This clone has only a few counts. At one end the junction does not follow the germline gene, possibly because of a read error. CDR3 residues: CASNLTNRNTIGF. For the CDR3, the DNA is TGTGCCAGCAACCTAACGAACAGAAACACCATAGGATTT. The V gene is TRBV7-3, the J gene TRBJ1-3; D is unresolved. There are 13 residues in the CDR3. From germline, CDR1 is SGHTA and CDR2 FQGTGA.

The chain carries TRBV14 and TRBJ2-7; 11 nucleotides line up with TRBD2. V gave up 1 base and J gave up 1 base; unmatched junction bases: 12. Germline V gene sequence: CDR1 SGHDN, CDR2 FVKESK. This CDR3 comprises 19 residues. CDR3 residues: CASSQVRPSLAGGSYEQYF. CDR3 in DNA: TGTGCCAGCAGCCAAGTCAGGCCGAGCCTAGCGGGAGGATCCTACGAGCAGTACTTC.

The genes are TRBV6-1 and TRBJ1-2; D is uncertain. V was cut by 2 bases and J by 4 bases, with 14 bases left in between. The CDR3 is made up of 15 amino acids. The germline gives CDR1 MNHNS, CDR2 SASEGT. This CDR3 is CASSESGEDTYGYTF. As DNA, the CDR3 is TGTGCCAGCAGTGAAAGCGGAGAAGACACCTATGGCTACACCTTC.

The chain carries TRBV7-2 and TRBJ1-4; D is uncertain. V lost 6 bases to trimming and J lost 1 base, with 12 bases between them. The germline V gene has CDR1 SGHTA and CDR2 FQGNSA. The CDR3 length is 15 residues. The CDR3 sequence: CASSSSGGTNEKLFF. In DNA form, the CDR3 reads TGTGCCAGCAGTTCAAGCGGAGGAACTAATGAAAAACTGTTTTTT.

The gene calls are TRBV4-3 and TRBJ1-2, with D tentatively TRBD1 (5 bases). Germline-derived CDR1 and CDR2 are LGHNA and YSLEER. The V gene lost 0 bases and the J gene lost 5 bases, with 13 bases spanning the gap. This CDR3 region has 15 residues. The chain's CDR3 is CASSQEADGGYGYTF. CDR3 DNA sequence: TGCGCCAGCAGCCAAGAAGCCGACGGGGGTTATGGCTACACCTTC.

This chain links TRBV19 with TRBJ1-1; 7 bases map to TRBD1. The junction had 7 bases not matched to a gene; V was cut back by 6 bases and J by 3 bases. This CDR3 spans 14 amino acids. Germline CDR1 and CDR2: LNHDA and SQIVND (reference sequence). CDR3 region: CASRTQGTHTEAFF. The CDR3 bases are TGTGCCAGTAGAACACAGGGGACCCACACTGAAGCTTTCTTT.

DNA of the CDR3: TGTGCCAGCATCCATACCCAAGGAGATGGCTACACCTTC. Translating it yields CASIHTQGDGYTF. This sequence joins TRBV7-9 and TRBJ1-2; D not certain. CDR3 length: 13 residues. Germline CDR1 and CDR2: SEHNR and FQNEAQ (reference sequence). With 7 bases removed from V and 6 bases from J, the gap between germline ends came to 15 bases.

The chain couples TRBV2 to TRBJ1-2; 8 bases are a match to TRBD1. With V trimmed by 5 bases and J by 2 bases, 7 bases remained unmatched. CDR1 is SNHLY and CDR2 is FYNNEI in the germline V gene. The CDR3 is 15 residues long. The CDR3 loop is CASSHDRGENYGYTF. CDR3 in DNA: TGTGCCAGCAGTCACGACAGGGGAGAGAACTATGGCTACACCTTC.

The chain has TRBV30 and TRBJ1-1, with a tentative D call TRBD1 (6 bases). The CDR3 is 12 amino acids. Trimming took off 2 bases at V and 7 bases at J, with 11 bases between the two ends. Germline V gene data show CDR1 as GTSNPN and CDR2 as SVGIG (reference sequence). The CDR3 region has the DNA TGTGCCTGGAGTCGGGGAGGGGGTGAAGCTTTCTTT. Translating it yields CAWSRGGGEAFF.

The gene calls are TRBV3-1 (or the pseudogene TRBV3-2) and TRBJ2-5; D might be TRBD2 (7 bases). Trimming took 6 bases from V and 2 from J, leaving 10 bases between them. Germline-derived CDR1 and CDR2 are LGHDT and YNNKEL (reference sequence). CDR3 length: 13 residues. The CDR3 sequence: CASRRGGQETQYF. The CDR3 coding sequence is TGTGCCAGCAGGAGGGGGGGACAAGAGACCCAGTACTTC.

The J gene is TRBJ2-7, the V gene TRBV21-1; TRBD1 is the table's D call, not checked against the DNA. TRBV21-1 is flagged as a pseudogene. The CDR3 covers 16 residues. Written as DNA, the CDR3 is TGTGCCAGCAGCAAAACACGACAGGAAATCTCCTACGAGCAGTACTTC. The encoded protein is CASSKTRQEISYEQYF.

The genes are TRBV28 and TRBJ2-5; D perhaps matches TRBD1 (5 bases). The CDR3 is 14 residues long. Germline V gene data show CDR1 as MDHEN and CDR2 as SYDVKM. V was trimmed by 2 bases and J by 0 bases, leaving 7 bases between them. CDR3 DNA: TGTGCCAGCAGTTTAGAGGACAACCAAGAGACCCAGTACTTC. Its protein product is CASSLEDNQETQYF.

This chain joins TRBV28 and TRBJ2-2, with D perhaps matching TRBD2 (5 bases). This CDR3 is built from 16 residues. Looked up from germline, CDR1 is MDHEN and CDR2 is SYDVKM. Trimming pared 7 bases from V and 0 bases from J, leaving 15 bases between. DNA for the CDR3: TGTGCCAGCACCCCGAGCGGCGAATCGAACACCGGGGAGCTGTTTTTT. Translating gives CASTPSGESNTGELFF.

This clone was detected only once. The chain uses TRBV30 and TRBJ1-4; TRBD1 aligns across 8 bases. Looked up from germline, CDR1 is GTSNPN and CDR2 is SVGIG (reference sequence). J gave up 4 bases and V 8 bases, and 6 bases lay outside the gene matches. The CDR3 is 13 residues long. The CDR3: CAGRQGNNEKLFF. Written as DNA, the CDR3 is TGTGCCGGCCGACAGGGGAATAATGAAAAACTGTTTTTT.